The present T cell receptor (beta chain) was sequenced within a study of monozygotic twins with inflammatory bowel disease. About this clonotype itself: Its antigen is still unknown.

The CDR3 runs 15 residues. Germline loops: CDR1 SQVTM, CDR2 ANQGSEA. Blood was drawn at under 3 ml per donor. Study-wide points: Twin concordance left repertoire similarity unchanged, with limited power a possible explanation for this lack of difference.

Using the 5' RACE reads, TCRdb records one entry per CDR3 protein without DNA. The table for this sample gives some 200,000 distinct CDR3 sequences. This sequence originates from a human donor with ulcerative colitis or Crohn's disease, or a healthy co-twin of an affected twin (not recorded which). The chain joins TRBV29-1 to TRBJ2-3; TCRdb gives TRBD2 as the D gene, but with no DNA this cannot be confirmed. Sequencing input: blood. The CDR3 reads CSAPELAGGGATRYF.